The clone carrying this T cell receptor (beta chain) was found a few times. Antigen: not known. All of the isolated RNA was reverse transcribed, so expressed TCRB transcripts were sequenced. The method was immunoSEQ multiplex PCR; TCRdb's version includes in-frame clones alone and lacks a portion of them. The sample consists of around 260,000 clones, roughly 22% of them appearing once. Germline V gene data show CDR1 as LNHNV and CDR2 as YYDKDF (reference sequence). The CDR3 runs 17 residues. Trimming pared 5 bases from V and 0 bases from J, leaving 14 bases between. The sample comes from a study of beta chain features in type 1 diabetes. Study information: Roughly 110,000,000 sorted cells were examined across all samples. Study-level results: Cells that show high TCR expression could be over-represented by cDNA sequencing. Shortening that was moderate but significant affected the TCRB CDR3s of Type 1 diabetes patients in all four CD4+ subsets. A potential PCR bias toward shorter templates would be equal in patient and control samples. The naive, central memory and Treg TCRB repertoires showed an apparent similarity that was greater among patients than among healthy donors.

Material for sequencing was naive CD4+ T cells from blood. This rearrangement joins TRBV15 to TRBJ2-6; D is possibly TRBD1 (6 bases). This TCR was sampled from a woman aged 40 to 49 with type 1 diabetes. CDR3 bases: TGTGCCACCAGCCCCCCGGCGGACAGCTCTGGGGCCAACGTCCTGACTTTC. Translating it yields CATSPPADSSGANVLTF. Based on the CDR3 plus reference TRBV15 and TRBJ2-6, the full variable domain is DAMVIQNPRYQVTQFGKPVTLSCSQTLNHNVMYWYQQKSSQAPKLLFHYYDKDFNNEADTPDNFQSRRPNTSFCFLDIRSPGLGDTAMYLCATSPPADSSGANVLTFGAGSRLTVL.